This T cell receptor beta chain was documented in a study of blood T cell repertoires in COVID-19. Study-level background: T cells, B-cell-depleted T cells, or PBMCs provided the cDNA or gDNA that served as material.

This clone showed up just once. Here immunoSEQ multiplex PCR was the method, and the copy in TCRdb shows in-frame clones only, minus some. The table lists about 63,000 clones, approximately 80% of them singletons. V gave up 1 base and J gave up 0 bases, with 9 bases separating them. The CDR3 contains 15 residues. Germline loops: CDR1 MDHEN, CDR2 SYDVKM. Sequenced: peripheral blood. The rearrangement uses TRBV28 and TRBJ1-1; unclear D gene. The TCR comes from an elderly woman with acute or convalescent COVID-19. The CDR3 DNA reads TGTGCCAGCAGTTTATTTCGGAGCGTGAACACTGAAGCTTTCTTT. It is translated as CASSLFRSVNTEAFF. The whole variable domain, filled in from reference TRBV28 and TRBJ1-1, reads DVKVTQSSRYLVKRTGEKVFLECVQDMDHENMFWYRQDPGLGLRLIYFSYDVKMKEKGDIPEGYSVSREKKERFSLILESASTNQTSMYLCASSLFRSVNTEAFFGQGTRLTVV.